This TCR beta chain was identified during a study of shared clonotypes between healthy human individuals. TCRdb's copy holds only in-frame clones and misses some; the assay was immunoSEQ multiplex PCR. The repertoire holds about 670,000 clones, about three quarters seen once, with under 2% in the top ten. The V gene lost 2 bases and the J gene lost 0 bases, with 9 bases spanning the gap. The CDR3 spans 15 residues. The germline V gene has CDR1 MNHEY and CDR2 SVGAGI. This clone occurred once. The receptor was derived from a woman in her twenties or thirties in good health. Sequencing input: memory CD4+ T cells sorted from blood. Subset here: CD45RA-negative fraction. This chain connects TRBV6-5 to TRBJ2-3; D is perhaps TRBD2 (5 bases). CDR3 nucleotide sequence: TGTGCCAGCAGTTACACTCTAGCTAGCACAGATACGCAGTATTTT. It specifies CASSYTLASTDTQYF.